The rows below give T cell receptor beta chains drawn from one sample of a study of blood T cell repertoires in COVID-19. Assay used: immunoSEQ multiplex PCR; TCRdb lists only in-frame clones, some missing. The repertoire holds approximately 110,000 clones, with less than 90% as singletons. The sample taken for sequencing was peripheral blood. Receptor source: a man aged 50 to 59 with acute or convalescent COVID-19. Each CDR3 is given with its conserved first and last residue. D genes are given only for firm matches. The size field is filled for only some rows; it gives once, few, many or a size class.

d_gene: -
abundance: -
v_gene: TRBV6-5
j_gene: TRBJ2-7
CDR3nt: TGTGCCAGCAGTTACACTGACGGGAGAAGCTACGAGCAGTACTTC
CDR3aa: CASSYTDGRSYEQYF

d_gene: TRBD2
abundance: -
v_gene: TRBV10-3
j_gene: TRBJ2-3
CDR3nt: TGTGCCATCAGGGGAGCGGGGCGCACAGATACGCAGTATTTT
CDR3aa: CAIRGAGRTDTQYF

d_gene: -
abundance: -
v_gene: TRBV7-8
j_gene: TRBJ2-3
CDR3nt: TGTGCCAGCAGCTTGCAGGGCAGCACAGATACGCAGTATTTT
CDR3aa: CASSLQGSTDTQYF

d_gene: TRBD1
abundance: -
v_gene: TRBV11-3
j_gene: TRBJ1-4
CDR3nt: TGTGCCAGCAGTTACAGGGGTCGGGAAAAACTGTTTTTT
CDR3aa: CASSYRGREKLFF

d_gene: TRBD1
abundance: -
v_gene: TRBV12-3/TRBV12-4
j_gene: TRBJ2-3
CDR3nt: TGTGCCAGCAGAAACACAGGGGTAGATACGCAGTATTTT
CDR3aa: CASRNTGVDTQYF

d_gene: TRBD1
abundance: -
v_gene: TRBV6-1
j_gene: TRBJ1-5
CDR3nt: TGTGCCAGCAGTGAAGACGGGCAGGGGGCCCTTTCGCCCCAGCATTTT
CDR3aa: CASSEDGQGALSPQHF

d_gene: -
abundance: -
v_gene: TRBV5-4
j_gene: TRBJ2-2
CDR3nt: TGTGCCAGCAGCTTGGCCGGGTCTTTAGGGGTTGGCGGGGAGCTGTTTTTT
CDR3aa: CASSLAGSLGVGGELFF

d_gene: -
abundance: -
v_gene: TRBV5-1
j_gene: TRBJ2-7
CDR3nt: TGCGCCAGCAGCTTGGGACTTACCTACGAGCAGTACTTC
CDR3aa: CASSLGLTYEQYF

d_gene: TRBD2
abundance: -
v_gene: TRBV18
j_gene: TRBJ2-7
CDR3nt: TGTGCCAGCACCTTTAGCGGGGGACACCTCTACGAGCAGTACTTC
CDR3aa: CASTFSGGHLYEQYF

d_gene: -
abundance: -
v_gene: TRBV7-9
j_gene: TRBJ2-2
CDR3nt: TGTGCCAGCAGCCCGAGGGGGGGAAACACCGGGGAGCTGTTTTTT
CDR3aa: CASSPRGGNTGELFF

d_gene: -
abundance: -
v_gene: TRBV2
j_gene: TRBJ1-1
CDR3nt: TGTGCCAGCAGTCCAACAGGGCGCGCTGAAGCTTTCTTT
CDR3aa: CASSPTGRAEAFF

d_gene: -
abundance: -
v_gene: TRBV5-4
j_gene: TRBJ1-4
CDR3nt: TGTGCCAGCAGCTTGGGGCAGGGCACTAATGAAAAACTGTTTTTT
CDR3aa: CASSLGQGTNEKLFF

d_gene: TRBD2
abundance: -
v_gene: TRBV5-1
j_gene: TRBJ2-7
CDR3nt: TGCGCCAGCAGCTTGCTAGCGGGACTCTACGAGCAGTACTTC
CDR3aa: CASSLLAGLYEQYF

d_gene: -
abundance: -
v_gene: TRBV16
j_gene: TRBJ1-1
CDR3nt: TGTGCCAGCAGCCAATCAATCAGGGCGACGGGAGGGATAAGCACTGAAGCTTTCTTT
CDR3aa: CASSQSIRATGGISTEAFF

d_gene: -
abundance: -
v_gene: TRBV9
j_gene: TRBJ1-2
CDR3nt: TGTGCCAGCAGCCCCCGGGACATAGCTGGCTACACCTTC
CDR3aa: CASSPRDIAGYTF

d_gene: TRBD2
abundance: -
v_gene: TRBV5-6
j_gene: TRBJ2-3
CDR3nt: TGTGCCAGCAGCTTGGGGCCTAGCGGTTATACGCAGTATTTT
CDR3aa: CASSLGPSGYTQYF

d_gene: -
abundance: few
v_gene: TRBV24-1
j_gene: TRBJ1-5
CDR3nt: TGTGCCACCAGTGCCCCTTATAGCAATCAGCCCCAGCATTTT
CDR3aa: CATSAPYSNQPQHF

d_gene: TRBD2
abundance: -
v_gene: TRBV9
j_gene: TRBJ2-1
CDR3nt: TGTGCCAGCAGCGTATCCGCCAGGACTAGCGGGGAAGAGCAGTTCTTC
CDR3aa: CASSVSARTSGEEQFF

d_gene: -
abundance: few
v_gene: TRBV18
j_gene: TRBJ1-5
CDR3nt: TGTGCCAGCTCACCCCAGGGGCCGTATAGCAATCAGCCCCAGCATTTT
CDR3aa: CASSPQGPYSNQPQHF

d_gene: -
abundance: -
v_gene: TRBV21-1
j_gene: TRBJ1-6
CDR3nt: TGTGCCAGCAGTAGAGGGGGCGCAGGAAATTCACCCCTCCACTTT
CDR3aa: CASSRGGAGNSPLHF

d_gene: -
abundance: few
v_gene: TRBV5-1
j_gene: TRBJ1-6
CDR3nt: TGCGCCAGCAGCTGGTGGGCGGGTAATTCACCCCTCCACTTT
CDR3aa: CASSWWAGNSPLHF

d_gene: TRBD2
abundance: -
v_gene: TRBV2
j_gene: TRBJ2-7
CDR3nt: TGTGCCAGCAGTCTTCGACTAGCGGGGGGTAACGAGCAGTACTTC
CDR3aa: CASSLRLAGGNEQYF

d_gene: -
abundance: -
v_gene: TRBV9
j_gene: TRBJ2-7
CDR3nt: TGTGCCAGCAGCGTAGATGGGGGAGGCACCTACGAGCAGTACTTC
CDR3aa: CASSVDGGGTYEQYF

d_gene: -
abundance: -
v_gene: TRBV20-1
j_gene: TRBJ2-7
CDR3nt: TGCAGTGCTAGTTGGGGGACTTCGTACGAGCAGTACTTC
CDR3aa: CSASWGTSYEQYF

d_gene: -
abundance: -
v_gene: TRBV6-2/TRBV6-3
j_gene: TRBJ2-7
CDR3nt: TGTGCCAGCAGCGCCGGGACATACTTCGAGCAGTACTTC
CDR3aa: CASSAGTYFEQYF

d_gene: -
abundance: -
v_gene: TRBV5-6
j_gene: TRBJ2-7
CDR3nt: TGTGCCAGCAGCCGCGATGCCACCGATCAGTACTTC
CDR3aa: CASSRDATDQYF

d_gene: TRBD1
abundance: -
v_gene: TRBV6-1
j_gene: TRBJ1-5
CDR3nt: TGTGCCAGCAGTGAAGGAGATTGGGACAGGCTATATAGCAATCAGCCCCAGCATTTT
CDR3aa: CASSEGDWDRLYSNQPQHF

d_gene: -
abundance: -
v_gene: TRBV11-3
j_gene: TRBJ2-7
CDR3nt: TGTGCCAGCATGAGCAGACTAGACCACGAGCAGTACTTC
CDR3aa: CASMSRLDHEQYF

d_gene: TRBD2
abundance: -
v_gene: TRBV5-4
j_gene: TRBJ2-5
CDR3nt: TGTGCCAGCAGCCCGACTAGCGGGGGACCCCCCGGGACCCAGTACTTC
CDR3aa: CASSPTSGGPPGTQYF

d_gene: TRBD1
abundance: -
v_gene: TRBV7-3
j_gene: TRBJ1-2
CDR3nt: TGTGCCAGCAGCACGACAGGGGGCGTCTATGGCTACACCTTC
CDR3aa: CASSTTGGVYGYTF

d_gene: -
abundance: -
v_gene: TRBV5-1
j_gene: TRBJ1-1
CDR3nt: TGCGCCAGCAGCTTGTCCGGGACACCTGAAGCTTTCTTT
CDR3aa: CASSLSGTPEAFF

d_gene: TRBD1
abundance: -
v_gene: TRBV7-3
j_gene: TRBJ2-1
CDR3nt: TGTGCCAGCAGCCAGGGACAGGTTTACAATGAGCAGTTCTTC
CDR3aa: CASSQGQVYNEQFF

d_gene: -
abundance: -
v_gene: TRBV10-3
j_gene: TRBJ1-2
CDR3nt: TGTGCCATCAGTGAGGCCCCACACTCGAGGTATGGCTACACCTTC
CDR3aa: CAISEAPHSRYGYTF

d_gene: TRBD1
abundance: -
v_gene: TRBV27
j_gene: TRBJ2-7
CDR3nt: TGTGCCAGCAGTTTCTCCCCATCCAGGGGGTTGTCCGAGCAGTACTTC
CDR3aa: CASSFSPSRGLSEQYF

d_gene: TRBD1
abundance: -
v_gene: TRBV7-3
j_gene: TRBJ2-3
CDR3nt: TGTGCCAGCAGCTTAACCGGACAGGGGACAGATACGCAGTATTTT
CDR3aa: CASSLTGQGTDTQYF

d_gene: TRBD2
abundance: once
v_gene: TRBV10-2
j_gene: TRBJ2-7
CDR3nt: TGCGCCAGCATCCCGGGACTAGCGGGAGGCCCGTACTTC
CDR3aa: CASIPGLAGGPYF

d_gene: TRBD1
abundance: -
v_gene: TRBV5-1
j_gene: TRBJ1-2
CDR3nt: TGCGCCAGCAGCTCCGGGACAGGGTTCTCCGGCGGCTACACCTTC
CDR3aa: CASSSGTGFSGGYTF

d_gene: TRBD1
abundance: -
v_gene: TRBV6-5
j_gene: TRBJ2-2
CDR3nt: TGTGCCAGCAGTCCGAGACAGGGGGCCACCGGGGAGCTGTTTTTT
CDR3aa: CASSPRQGATGELFF

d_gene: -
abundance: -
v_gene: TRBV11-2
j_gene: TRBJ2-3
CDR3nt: TGTGCCAGCAGCTTGTTTCAGCGGGGCACAGATACGCAGTATTTT
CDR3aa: CASSLFQRGTDTQYF

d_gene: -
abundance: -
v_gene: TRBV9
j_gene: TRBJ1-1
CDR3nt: TGTGCCAGCACTCTAGGAGCGAACACTGAAGCTTTCTTT
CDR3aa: CASTLGANTEAFF

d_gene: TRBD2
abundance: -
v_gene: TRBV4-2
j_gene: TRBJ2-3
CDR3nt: TGTGCCAGCAGTAGCGGCGGGGGGCCTTACCTAGGCACAGATACGCAGTATTTT
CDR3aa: CASSSGGGPYLGTDTQYF

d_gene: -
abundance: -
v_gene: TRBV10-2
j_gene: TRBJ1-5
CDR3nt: TGCGCCAGCAGTGAGAGCGGGGCAGATAGCAATCAGCCCCAGCATTTT
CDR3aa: CASSESGADSNQPQHF

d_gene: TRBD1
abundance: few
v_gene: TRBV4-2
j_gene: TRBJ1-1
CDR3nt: TGTGCCAGCAGCCCCGACAGGGCTGGGGGCACTGAAGCTTTCTTT
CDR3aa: CASSPDRAGGTEAFF

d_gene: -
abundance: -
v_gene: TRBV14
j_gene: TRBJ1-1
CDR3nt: TGTGCCAGCAGCCAAGATAACGCAGGGCTCTCTGAAGCTTTCTTT
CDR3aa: CASSQDNAGLSEAFF

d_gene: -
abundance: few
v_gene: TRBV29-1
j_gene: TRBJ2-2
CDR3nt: TGCAGCGCCCAGGGGCTCACCGGGGAGCTGTTTTTT
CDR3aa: CSAQGLTGELFF

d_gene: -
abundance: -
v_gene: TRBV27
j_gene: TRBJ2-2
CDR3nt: TGTGCCAGCAGTCCAAGGGACACCTACACCGGGGAGCTGTTTTTT
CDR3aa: CASSPRDTYTGELFF

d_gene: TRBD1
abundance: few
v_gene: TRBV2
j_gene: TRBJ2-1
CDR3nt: TGTGCCAGCACCGCGACAGGGTACAATGAGCAGTTCTTC
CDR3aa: CASTATGYNEQFF

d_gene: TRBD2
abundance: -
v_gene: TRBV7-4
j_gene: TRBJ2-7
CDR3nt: TGTGCCAGCAGCTTAGGGAGGCGGGAGCGCTCCTACGAGCAGTACTTC
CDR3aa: CASSLGRRERSYEQYF